The 5 T cell receptor beta chains given below trace back to one sample, sequenced in a study of human T cells and chemical hapten exposure. Time point: patch test 3, about 24 weeks after DPC sensitization. Treatment noted: therapeutic diphenylcyclopropenone sensitization with weekly scalp DPC. A single record per CDR3 protein comes from TCRdb applying MiXCR to the RACE reads. Of about 190,000 distinct CDR3 sequences listed, under 30% were seen once; the top ten hold 2% to 3%. The input for sequencing was whole blood, taken in connection with sensitization to the hapten diphenylcyclopropenone (DPC). These receptors came from a woman in her thirties or forties with alopecia areata. Some clones in this sample may be carry-over from other donors' samples.

The chain couples TRBV28 to TRBJ2-7; D is tentatively TRBD1 or TRBD2 (5 bases each). The CDR3 runs to 14 residues. CDR1 is MDHEN and CDR2 is SYDVKM in the germline V gene. V gave up 6 bases and J gave up 0 bases, with 12 bases separating them. In nucleotides, the CDR3 is TGTGCCAGCAGGTCCACCGGGGCCTCCTACGAGCAGTACTTC. Amino acid sequence: CASRSTGASYEQYF.

V and J are TRBV20-1 and TRBJ1-6; 7 nucleotides agree with TRBD1. The CDR3 length is 16 residues. After removal of 0 bases from V and 7 bases from J, the junction contained 9 bases not matched to a gene. The germline CDR1 and CDR2 sequences are DFQATT and SNEGSKA (reference sequence). The CDR3 here is CSARDWKGAGNSPLHF. The CDR3 DNA sequence: TGCAGTGCTAGAGATTGGAAGGGGGCAGGGAATTCACCCCTCCACTTT.

This chain connects TRBV12-3 or TRBV12-4 to TRBJ2-5, with no clear D. V was shortened by 10 bases and J by 5 bases, with 11 bases between the two germline ends. The CDR3 consists of 11 residues. Written as DNA, the CDR3 is TGTGCCACCCCCCGAAAGGAGACCCAGTACTTC. Protein sequence: CATPRKETQYF.

This chain links TRBV6-4 with TRBJ2-1, with TRBD2 as a possible D gene (7 bases). The germline V gene has CDR1 MRHNA and CDR2 SNTAGT. Trimming pared 2 bases from V and 6 bases from J, leaving 14 bases between. CDR3 length equals 15 residues. In DNA, the CDR3 is TGTGCCAGCAGTGACGGGCGGGGGCCCCCCAATGAGCAGTTCTTC. This sequence encodes CASSDGRGPPNEQFF.

This clonotype came up many times. The rearrangement uses TRBV6-5 and TRBJ1-3; D is uncertain. The germline CDR1 and CDR2 sequences are MNHEY and SVGAGI. The CDR3 is 15 amino acids. V was cut by 6 bases and J by 0 bases, with 12 bases left in between. CDR3 DNA sequence: TGTGCCAGCAGCCGTCAATCTGACTCTGGAAACACCATATATTTT. This encodes CASSRQSDSGNTIYF.